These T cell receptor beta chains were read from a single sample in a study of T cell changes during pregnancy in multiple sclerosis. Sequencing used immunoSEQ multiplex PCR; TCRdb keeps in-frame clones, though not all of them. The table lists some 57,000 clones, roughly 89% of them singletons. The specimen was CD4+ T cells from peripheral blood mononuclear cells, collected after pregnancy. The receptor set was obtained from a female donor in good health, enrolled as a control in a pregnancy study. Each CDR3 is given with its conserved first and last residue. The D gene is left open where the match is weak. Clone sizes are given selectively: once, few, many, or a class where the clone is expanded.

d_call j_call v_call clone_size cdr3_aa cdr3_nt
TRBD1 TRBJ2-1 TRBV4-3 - CASSQDPGGLNEQFF TGCGCCAGCAGCCAAGATCCAGGGGGTTTAAATGAGCAGTTCTTC
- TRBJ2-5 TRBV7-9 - CASSLVGGKETQYF TGTGCCAGCAGCTTAGTTGGAGGAAAAGAGACCCAGTACTTC
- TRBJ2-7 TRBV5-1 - CASSAGTSYEQYF TGCGCCAGCAGCGCGGGGACCTCCTACGAGCAGTACTTC
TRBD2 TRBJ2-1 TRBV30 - CAWSRLTSGGMQFF TGTGCCTGGAGTCGACTAACTAGCGGGGGAATGCAGTTCTTC
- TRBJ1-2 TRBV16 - CASSQFGSQANYGYTF TGTGCCAGCAGCCAATTTGGGTCCCAGGCTAACTATGGCTACACCTTC
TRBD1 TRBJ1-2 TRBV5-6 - CASSPDRGLVDYGYTF TGTGCCAGCAGCCCAGACAGGGGGCTCGTCGACTATGGCTACACCTTC
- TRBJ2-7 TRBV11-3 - CASSPLGAELHEQYF TGTGCCAGCAGCCCCCTAGGGGCAGAACTCCACGAGCAGTACTTC
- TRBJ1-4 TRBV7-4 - CASSLYTMTTTNEKLFF TGTGCCAGCAGCTTATACACGATGACAACAACTAATGAAAAACTGTTTTTT
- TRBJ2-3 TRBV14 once CASSQGSNTDTQYF TGTGCCAGCAGCCAGGGCTCCAACACAGATACGCAGTATTTT
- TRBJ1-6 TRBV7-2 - CASSFRLGPVGSLHF TGTGCCAGCAGCTTCCGGTTGGGGCCCGTTGGGTCCCTCCACTTT
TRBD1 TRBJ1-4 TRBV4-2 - CASSRTGGTNEKLFF TGTGCCAGCAGCCGCACAGGGGGAACTAATGAAAAACTGTTTTTT
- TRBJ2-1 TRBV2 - CASREFREYNEQFF TGTGCCAGCAGAGAGTTCCGGGAGTACAATGAGCAGTTCTTC
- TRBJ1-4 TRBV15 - CATSRDWGGVNEKLFF TGTGCCACCAGCAGAGATTGGGGGGGCGTTAATGAAAAACTGTTTTTT
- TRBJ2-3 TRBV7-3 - CASSSAPTGNHDTQYF TGTGCCAGCAGCTCCGCACCCACAGGGAATCATGATACGCAGTATTTT
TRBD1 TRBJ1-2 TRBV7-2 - CASSPGTGGLMGGYTF TGTGCCAGCAGCCCCGGGACAGGGGGCCTTATGGGTGGCTACACCTTC
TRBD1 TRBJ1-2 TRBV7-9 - CASSLAAGGYGYTF TGTGCCAGCAGCTTAGCGGCAGGGGGCTATGGCTACACCTTC
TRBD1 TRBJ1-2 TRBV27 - CASSATGGAAPYYGYTF TGTGCCAGCAGTGCGACAGGGGGCGCCGCGCCCTACTATGGCTACACCTTC
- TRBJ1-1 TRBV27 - CASSLSTGPGTEAFF TGTGCCAGCAGTTTATCGACAGGACCGGGGACTGAAGCTTTCTTT
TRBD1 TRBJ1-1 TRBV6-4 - CASSRTGDTEAFF TGTGCCAGCAGCCGGACAGGGGACACTGAAGCTTTCTTT
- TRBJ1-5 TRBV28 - CASSLGKGGSNQPQHF TGTGCCAGCAGTTTAGGAAAAGGGGGTAGCAATCAGCCCCAGCATTTT
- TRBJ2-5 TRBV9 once CASSVAPEPETQYF TGTGCCAGCAGCGTAGCACCCGAGCCCGAGACCCAGTACTTC
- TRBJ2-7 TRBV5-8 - CASSLSGIGEQYF TGTGCCAGCAGCTTGTCAGGGATTGGGGAGCAGTACTTC
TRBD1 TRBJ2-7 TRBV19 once CASSMGTASYEQYF TGTGCCAGTAGTATGGGGACAGCTTCCTACGAGCAGTACTTC
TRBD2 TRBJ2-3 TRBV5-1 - CASSSTTSGGPDTQYF TGCGCCAGCAGCTCAACGACTAGCGGGGGGCCAGATACGCAGTATTTT
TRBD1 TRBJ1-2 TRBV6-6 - CASSDRENYGYTF TGTGCCAGCAGCGACAGGGAAAACTATGGCTACACCTTC
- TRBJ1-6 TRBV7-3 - CASSRSGSYNSPLHF TGTGCCAGCAGCAGATCCGGGAGCTATAATTCACCCCTCCACTTT
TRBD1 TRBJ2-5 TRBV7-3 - CASSGDTGGTAETQYF TGTGCCAGCAGCGGCGACACAGGGGGCACCGCGGAGACCCAGTACTTC
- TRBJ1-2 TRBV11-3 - CASSLAAQEGYTF TGTGCCAGCAGCTTAGCCGCACAGGAGGGCTACACCTTC
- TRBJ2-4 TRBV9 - CASSVGGERLNF TGTGCCAGCAGCGTAGGGGGGGAGAGGTTAAACTTC
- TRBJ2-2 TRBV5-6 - CASSLGRQVQNGELFF TGTGCCAGCAGCTTGGGGCGACAGGTTCAGAACGGGGAGCTGTTTTTT
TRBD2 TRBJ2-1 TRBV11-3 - CASSSTGLAAYNEQFF TGTGCCAGCAGCTCAACGGGACTAGCGGCATACAATGAGCAGTTCTTC
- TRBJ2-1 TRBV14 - CASSQQIDRSNEQFF TGTGCCAGCAGCCAACAGATTGACAGGAGCAATGAGCAGTTCTTC
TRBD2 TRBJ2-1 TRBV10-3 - CAISGTSSNEQFF TGTGCCATCAGTGGGACTAGTAGCAATGAGCAGTTCTTC
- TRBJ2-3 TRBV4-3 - CASSQDPRGALTQYF TGCGCCAGCAGCCAAGATCCACGGGGGGCCCTTACGCAGTATTTT
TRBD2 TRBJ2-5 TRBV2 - CASSPVVGGAETQYF TGTGCCAGCAGTCCCGTTGTCGGGGGGGCGGAGACCCAGTACTTC
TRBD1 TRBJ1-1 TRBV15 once CATSPRQGRDTEAFF TGTGCCACCAGCCCACGACAGGGTAGGGACACTGAAGCTTTCTTT
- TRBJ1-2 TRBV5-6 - CASRAGFANYGYTF TGTGCCAGCAGGGCAGGGTTCGCTAACTATGGCTACACCTTC
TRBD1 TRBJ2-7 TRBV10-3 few CAIGPGQGAYEQYF TGTGCCATCGGACCTGGACAGGGGGCTTACGAGCAGTACTTC
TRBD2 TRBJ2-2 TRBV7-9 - CASRMVRTSGGGELFF TGTGCCAGCAGAATGGTGAGGACTAGCGGCGGTGGGGAGCTGTTTTTT
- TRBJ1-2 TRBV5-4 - CASSFLADYGYTF TGTGCCAGCAGCTTCCTGGCAGACTATGGCTACACCTTC
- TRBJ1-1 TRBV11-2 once CASSLEGGTEAFF TGTGCCAGCAGCTTAGAGGGCGGGACTGAAGCTTTCTTT
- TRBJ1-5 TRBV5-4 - CASSKEGSNQPQHF TGTGCCAGCTCAAAGGAGGGGAGCAATCAGCCCCAGCATTTT
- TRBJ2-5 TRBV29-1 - CSVVSGLQETQYF TGCAGCGTTGTATCGGGGTTGCAAGAGACCCAGTACTTC
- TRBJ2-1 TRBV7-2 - CASSLAGGQLEQFF TGTGCCAGCAGCTTAGCGGGGGGGCAGTTGGAGCAGTTCTTC
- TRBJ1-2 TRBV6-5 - CASSYSSPDGAYGYTF TGTGCCAGCAGTTACTCATCCCCGGATGGGGCCTATGGCTACACCTTC
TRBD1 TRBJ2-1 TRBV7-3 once CASSLNAGTGFNEQFF TGTGCCAGCAGCTTAAACGCCGGGACAGGATTCAATGAGCAGTTCTTC
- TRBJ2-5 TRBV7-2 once CASSLDHLGAQYF TGTGCCAGCAGCTTAGATCACCTAGGGGCCCAGTACTTC